Included here is one T cell receptor beta chain sequence, with context. This sample was taken from a study of cytomegalovirus exposure and HLA in healthy donors. Clones were read by immunoSEQ multiplex PCR, and TCRdb kept only the in-frame ones, dropping some. Of 180,000 or so clones listed, around nine tenths are singletons. Sequenced: PBMCs. The TCR originated in a man younger than 35 in good health and CMV-seropositive.

The CDR3 is CASRQGETQYF. Written as DNA, the CDR3 is TGTGCCAGCAGACAGGGGGAGACCCAGTACTTC. The chain carries TRBV6-5 and TRBJ2-5; 7 bases map to TRBD1. This CDR3 is built from 11 residues. Germline CDR1 is MNHEY and CDR2 is SVGAGI. Germline trimming cut 6 bases from V and 5 bases from J; bases unmatched to any gene: 0.